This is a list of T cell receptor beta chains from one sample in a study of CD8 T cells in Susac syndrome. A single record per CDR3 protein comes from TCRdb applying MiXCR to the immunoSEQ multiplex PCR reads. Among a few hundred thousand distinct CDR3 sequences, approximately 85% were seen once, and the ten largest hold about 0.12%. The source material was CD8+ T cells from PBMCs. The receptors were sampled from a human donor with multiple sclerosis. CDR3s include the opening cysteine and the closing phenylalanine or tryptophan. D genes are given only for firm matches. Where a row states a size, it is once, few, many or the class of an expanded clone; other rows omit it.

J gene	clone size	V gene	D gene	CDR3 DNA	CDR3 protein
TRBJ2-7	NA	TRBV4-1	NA	TGCGCCAGCAGCCCCCTCTACAGGGACTTCCACGAGCAGTACTTC	CASSPLYRDFHEQYF
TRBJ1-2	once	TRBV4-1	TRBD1	TGCGCCAGCAGCCAGCTCCAGGGGGCGGTCCCCGTCACCTTC	CASSQLQGAVPVTF
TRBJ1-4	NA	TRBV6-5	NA	TGTGCCAGCAGTTACTCTGCAACTAATGAAAAACTGTTTTTT	CASSYSATNEKLFF
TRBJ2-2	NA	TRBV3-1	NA	TGTGCCAGCAGCCAATCGGGACCCTTCACCGGGGAGCTGTTTTTT	CASSQSGPFTGELFF
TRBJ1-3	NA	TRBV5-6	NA	TGTGCCAGCAGCTTGGTAGCTCTCGGTAGCTCTGGAAACACCATATATTTT	CASSLVALGSSGNTIYF
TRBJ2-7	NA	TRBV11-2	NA	TGTGCCAGCAGCCGAGTGGGCAGGGGTAGTGTCGAGCAGTACTTC	CASSRVGRGSVEQYF
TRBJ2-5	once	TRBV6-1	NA	TGTGCCAGCAGTATGTACCTTTACAGGGCGCAAGAGACCCAGTACTTC	CASSMYLYRAQETQYF
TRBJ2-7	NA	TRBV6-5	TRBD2	TGTGCCAGCAGTCTCAGCGGGGGGTCACACTACGAGCAGTACTTC	CASSLSGGSHYEQYF
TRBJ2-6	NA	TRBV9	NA	TGTGCCAGCAGTCTTCAGGGCTTTGGGGCCAACGTCCTGACTTTC	CASSLQGFGANVLTF
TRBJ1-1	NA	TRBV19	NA	TGTGCCAGTACCCCGACAGAGGTAGAGATGAACACTGAAGCTTTCTTT	CASTPTEVEMNTEAFF
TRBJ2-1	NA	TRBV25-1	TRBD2	TGTGCCAGCAGGGCTAGCGGGAGCCACAATGAGCAGTTCTTC	CASRASGSHNEQFF
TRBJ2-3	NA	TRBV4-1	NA	TGCGCCAGCAGCCAAGTGGGGGCGCACACAGATACGCAGTATTTT	CASSQVGAHTDTQYF
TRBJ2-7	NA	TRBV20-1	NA	TGCAGTGCCATTGGCCGGGGCAGCTCCTACGAGCAGTACTTC	CSAIGRGSSYEQYF
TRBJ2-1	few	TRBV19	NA	TGTGCCAGTAGCCCCGGACGGGGACCCTACAATGAGCAGTTCTTC	CASSPGRGPYNEQFF
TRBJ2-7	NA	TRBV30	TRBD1	TGTGCCTGGAGTTTACCGGAACAGGGGAGATACGAGCAGTACTTC	CAWSLPEQGRYEQYF
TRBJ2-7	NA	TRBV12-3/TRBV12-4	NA	TGTGCCAGCAGCCCCGGAGAGGGGACCTACGAGCAGTACTTC	CASSPGEGTYEQYF
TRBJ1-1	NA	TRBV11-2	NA	TGTGCCAGCAGCCTAGCCGGGGCGATGAACACTGAAGCTTTCTTT	CASSLAGAMNTEAFF
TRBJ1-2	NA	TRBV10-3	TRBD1	TGTGCCATCAATACAGGGGGATATGGCTACACCTTC	CAINTGGYGYTF
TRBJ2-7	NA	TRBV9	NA	TGTGCCAGCAGCCTTTGGCGCCTAAGCTCCTACGAGCAGTACTTC	CASSLWRLSSYEQYF
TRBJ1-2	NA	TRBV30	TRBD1	TGTGCCTGGAGCATACAGGGGAGTTGGTATGGCTACACCTTC	CAWSIQGSWYGYTF
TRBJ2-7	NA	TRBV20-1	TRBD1	TGCAGTGCAACGGGACAGGGAGAGAGGTTCTCCTACGAGCAGTACTTC	CSATGQGERFSYEQYF
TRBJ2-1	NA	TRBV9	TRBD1	TGTGCCAGCAGCGGGACAGGGTTTGGGAAGAATGAGCAGTTCTTC	CASSGTGFGKNEQFF
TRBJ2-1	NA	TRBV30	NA	TGTGCCTGGAGGGTGAAGGCTGGGGTCAATGAGCAGTTCTTC	CAWRVKAGVNEQFF
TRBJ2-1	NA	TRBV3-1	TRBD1	TGTGCCAGCAGGCGAGGACAGGGCCTCAATGAGCAGTTCTTC	CASRRGQGLNEQFF
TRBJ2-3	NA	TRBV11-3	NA	TGTGCCAGCAGCTTATTTCCCGAACACGGCACAGATACGCAGTATTTT	CASSLFPEHGTDTQYF
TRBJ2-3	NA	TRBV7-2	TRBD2	TGTGCCAGCAGCTTAGCTCCGGGACTAGCGGGTCGTACTGTCGCAGATACGCAGTATTTT	CASSLAPGLAGRTVADTQYF
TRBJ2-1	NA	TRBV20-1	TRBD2	TGCAGTGCTAAATTACTAGCGGGAGTTAGTGAGCAGTTCTTC	CSAKLLAGVSEQFF
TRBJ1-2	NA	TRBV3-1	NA	TGTGCCAGCAGCCAAGATAAGGGGTGGGGCTACACCTTC	CASSQDKGWGYTF
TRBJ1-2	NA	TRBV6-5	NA	TGTGCCAGCAGTTACTCATGGGGAAGCGATGGCTACACCTTC	CASSYSWGSDGYTF
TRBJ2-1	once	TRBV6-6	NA	TGTGCCAGCAGTTACTGGGTGGGGCAATCCTACAATGAGCAGTTCTTC	CASSYWVGQSYNEQFF
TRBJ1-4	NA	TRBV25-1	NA	TGTGCCAGCAGGGCGACAGCAACTAATGAAAAACTGTTTTTT	CASRATATNEKLFF
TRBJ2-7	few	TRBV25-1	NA	TGTGCCAGCAGTGAAGATCTGGCCTACGAGCAGTACTTC	CASSEDLAYEQYF
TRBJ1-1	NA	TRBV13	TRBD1	TGTGCCAGCAGCTCGGGACAGATGCCTGAAGCTTTCTTT	CASSSGQMPEAFF
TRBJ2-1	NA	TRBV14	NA	TGTGCCAGCAGCCAAGTGGCCAGGGGGGATGAGCAGTTCTTC	CASSQVARGDEQFF
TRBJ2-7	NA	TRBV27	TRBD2	TGTGCCAGCAGACTAGCGGGTTTTGTAAACGAGCAGTACTTC	CASRLAGFVNEQYF
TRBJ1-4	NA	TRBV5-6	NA	TGTGCCAGCAGCTTGCGAGGTCCTGATGAAAAACTGTTTTTT	CASSLRGPDEKLFF
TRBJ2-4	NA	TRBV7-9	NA	TGTGCCAGCAGCTTATTTCCCCTACCCGGGACAAACATTCAGTACTTC	CASSLFPLPGTNIQYF
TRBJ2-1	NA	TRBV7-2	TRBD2	TGTGCCAGCAGCTACGGGACTATCAATGAGCAGTTCTTC	CASSYGTINEQFF
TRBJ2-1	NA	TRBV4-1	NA	TGCGCCAGCAGCCAAGACGCGGCCCCAGGCGATGAGCAGTTCTTC	CASSQDAAPGDEQFF
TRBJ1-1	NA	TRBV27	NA	TGTGCCAGCAGTCCCCTCGGGTGGCACGCTGAAGCTTTCTTT	CASSPLGWHAEAFF
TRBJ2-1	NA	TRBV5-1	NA	TGCGCCAGCAGCCCGACCTGGGGAAGAGATGACAATGAGCAGTTCTTC	CASSPTWGRDDNEQFF
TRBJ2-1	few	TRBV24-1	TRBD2	TGTGCCACCAGTGATCCCGGGACTAGCGGGAGATATGAGCAGTTCTTC	CATSDPGTSGRYEQFF
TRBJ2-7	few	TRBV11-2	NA	TGTGCCAGCAGTCCCGGACGGGCCTACTACGAGCAGTACTTC	CASSPGRAYYEQYF
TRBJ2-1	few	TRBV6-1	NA	TGTGCCAGCAGTGAGGACATGAGCTCCTACAATGAGCAGTTCTTC	CASSEDMSSYNEQFF
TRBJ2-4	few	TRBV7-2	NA	TGTGCCAGCAGCTTTTCAGGGTATTCGGACAAAAACATTCAGTACTTC	CASSFSGYSDKNIQYF
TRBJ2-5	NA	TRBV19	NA	TGTGCCAGTAGTATCGGGACACAGAACCAAGAGACCCAGTACTTC	CASSIGTQNQETQYF
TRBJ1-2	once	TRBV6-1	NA	TGTGCCAGCAGTGAAAGCAGCTTCTATGGCTACACCTTC	CASSESSFYGYTF
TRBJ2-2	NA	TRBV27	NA	NA	CASSFLAGENTGELFF
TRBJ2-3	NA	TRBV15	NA	TGTGCCACCAGCAGTCCCGATGGTAGCACAGATACGCAGTATTTT	CATSSPDGSTDTQYF
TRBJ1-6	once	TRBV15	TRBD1	TGTGCCACCAGCAGAGATGGAGAGGACAGGGACGGTTCCTATAATTCACCCCTCCACTTT	CATSRDGEDRDGSYNSPLHF
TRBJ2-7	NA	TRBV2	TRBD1	TGTGCCAGCAGTGAAGCTCCCCGCGACAGGGGAAAAAACGAGCAGTACTTC	CASSEAPRDRGKNEQYF
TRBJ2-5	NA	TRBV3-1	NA	TGTGCCAGCAGCCAAGAGGAGGCAGGGGATAGGGAGACCCAGTACTTC	CASSQEEAGDRETQYF
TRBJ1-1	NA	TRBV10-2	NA	TGCGCCAGCAGGTCTTGGGGAGACGGCACTGAAGCTTTCTTT	CASRSWGDGTEAFF
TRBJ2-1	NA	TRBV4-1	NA	TGCGCCAGCAGCCAAGAGGAATTGGGCCTCGAAGACTACAATGAGCAGTTCTTC	CASSQEELGLEDYNEQFF
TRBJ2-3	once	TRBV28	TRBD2	TGTGCCAGCAGTCAGATGACTAGCCAACTGACAGATACGCAGTATTTT	CASSQMTSQLTDTQYF
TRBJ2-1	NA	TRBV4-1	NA	TGCGCCAGCAGCCAAGGTGAGGGCCCCAATGAGCAGTTCTTC	CASSQGEGPNEQFF
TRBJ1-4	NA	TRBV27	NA	TGTGCCAGCAGTTTCCTTGGGGGCGGGGAAAAACTGTTTTTT	CASSFLGGGEKLFF
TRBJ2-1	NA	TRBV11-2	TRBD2	TGTGCCAGCAGCTTAGATGGCTGGGCGGGAGTGGATGAGCAGTTCTTC	CASSLDGWAGVDEQFF
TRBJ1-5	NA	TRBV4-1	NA	TGCGCCAGCAGCCCGTACGGGGGGGCCGACCATAATCAGCCCCAGCATTTT	CASSPYGGADHNQPQHF
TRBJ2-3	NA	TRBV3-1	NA	TGTGCCAGCGGCCAGGGGACCGCAGATACGCAGTATTTT	CASGQGTADTQYF